Following are 9 T cell receptor beta chains from one sample sequenced in a study of T cell clonality in common variable immunodeficiency. Study-wide results and caveats: Reportedly, TCR beta sequences from common variable immunodeficiency showed fewer deletions and N-nucleotide insertions.

The assay was immunoSEQ multiplex PCR, and TCRdb's table has in-frame clones only and misses some. The sample was found to contain just over 20,000 clones, and every one recurs. These receptors lack a known antigen. The sequenced sample consisted of peripheral blood mononuclear cells. The receptors originated from a human donor with common variable immunodeficiency.

This clone has a count of ten or more. The CDR3 sequence is CASSQHRDREVNEQFF. CDR3 DNA, as far as it was read: TGCGCCAGCAGCCAACACCGGGACAGGGAGGTAAATGAG. V usage is TRBV4-1 and J usage is TRBJ2-1; TRBD1 matches at 9 bases. The read halts 3 residues ahead of the CDR3 end, with the missing end drawn from the germline J gene. Germline CDR1 and CDR2: MGHRA and YSYEKL. V lost 2 bases and J lost 7; bases outside the gene matches: 9. This CDR3 region has 16 residues.

This clone was detected ten times or more. The CDR3 goes on 3 residues after the read ends, and that part is filled in from the germline J gene. The genes are TRBV5-1 and TRBJ2-1; 10 positions match TRBD1. Germline CDR1 reads SGHRS; CDR2 reads YFSETQ. CDR3 length equals 17 residues. V was pared by 2 bases and J by 3 bases, with 8 bases of the junction left unmatched. The CDR3 sequence: CASSLQPGQGNYNEQFF. CDR3 bases read: TGCGCCAGCAGCTTACAACCGGGACAGGGGAACTACAATGAG.

This clone appeared many times. Read sequence stops 3 residues before the CDR3 end, and the germline J gene provides the missing end. The genes are TRBV7-9 and TRBJ2-5, with D possibly being TRBD1 (6 bases). Trimming removed 0 bases from V and 2 bases from J, with 10 bases in between. Germline loops: CDR1 SEHNR, CDR2 FQNEAQ (reference sequence). The CDR3 consists of 15 residues. The CDR3 sequence: CASSLARTEQETQYF. The sequenced part of the CDR3 DNA is TGTGCCAGCAGCTTAGCTAGGACAGAACAAGAGACC.

This clone has ten or more counts. The CDR3 end is not reached by the read, which stops 3 residues before it; the germline J gene fills it in. This chain connects TRBV7-9 to TRBJ2-7, with a possible D match to TRBD1 (6 bases). This CDR3 comprises 14 residues. CDR1 is SEHNR and CDR2 is FQNEAQ in the germline V gene (reference sequence). Trimming left V 5 bases short and J 0 bases short, with 11 bases between. The CDR3 bases that were read are TGTGCCAGCAGCGGTCGGACAGACTCCTACGAG. As protein: CASSGRTDSYE. The CDR3 as a whole reads CASSGRTDSYEQYF.

This clone is classed as medium-sized (0.01 to 0.1%). The CDR3 is cut off 3 residues early in the read; its end comes from the germline J gene. The chain recombines TRBV30 with TRBJ2-5; D gene unclear. The V gene's germline CDR1 is GTSNPN and CDR2 SVGIG (reference sequence). V lost 0 bases to trimming and J lost 0 bases, with 8 bases between them. This CDR3 is built from 14 residues. This chain's CDR3 is CAWSVDGNQETQYF. The CDR3 bases that were read are TGTGCCTGGAGTGTAGATGGCAACCAAGAGACC.

Ten or more counts support this clone. The read ends 3 residues before the CDR3 terminus; that terminus is restored from the germline J gene. This chain connects TRBV14 to TRBJ2-7; perhaps TRBD2 as D (5 bases). Looked up from germline, CDR1 is SGHDN and CDR2 is FVKESK. This CDR3 has 17 amino acids. The V end lost 4 bases, the J end lost 2 bases, and 21 bases lay between the germline ends. CDR3 sequence: CASSPPRGTQAAYEQYF. The DNA read from the CDR3 is TGTGCCAGCAGCCCTCCTCGGGGTACGCAGGCGGCCTACGAG.

This clone was seen repeatedly, ten times or more. The sequenced fragment ends 3 residues before the CDR3 boundary, so the rest is inferred from the germline J gene. The rearrangement joins TRBV5-1 to TRBJ1-2; weak D call: TRBD1 (5 bases). This CDR3 has 14 amino acids. Germline V gene sequence: CDR1 SGHRS, CDR2 YFSETQ. The germline V and J ends were trimmed by 2 bases and 6 bases, with 14 bases remaining between them. The sequenced part of the CDR3 DNA is TGCGCCAGCAGCTTTACAGGAACCTTCGATGGC. Protein: CASSFTGTFDG. The CDR3 in full is CASSFTGTFDGYTF.

This clone has ten or more counts. With the read ending 3 residues before the CDR3 end, the germline J gene is used to fill in that end. V gene TRBV2 combines with J gene TRBJ1-5; D perhaps matches TRBD1 (6 bases). The germline V gene encodes CDR1 SNHLY and CDR2 FYNNEI. With 6 bases removed from V and 5 bases from J, the gap between germline ends came to 11 bases. The CDR3 is made up of 13 amino acids. Incomplete CDR3 DNA: TGTGCCAGCAGGCAGGGGAGGGATCAGCCC. Amino acid sequence: CASRQGRDQP. The full CDR3 is CASRQGRDQPQHF.

Ten or more counts support this clone. Coverage ceases 3 residues before the CDR3 finishes, and the germline J gene fills in the end. The chain uses TRBV19 and TRBJ2-6; 8 bases align to TRBD1. J gave up 0 bases and V 5 bases, and 15 bases lay outside the gene matches. The CDR3 consists of 20 residues. From germline, CDR1 is LNHDA and CDR2 SQIVND (reference sequence). Partial CDR3 DNA: TGTGCCAGTAGTTCCCCCCCAGGGGGCCTGCTGAGCTCTGGGGCCAACGTC. Residues: CASSSPPGGLLSSGANV. The full-length CDR3 reads as CASSSPPGGLLSSGANVLTF.